These T cell receptor beta chains were read from a single sample in a study of blood T cell repertoires in COVID-19. The protocol was immunoSEQ multiplex PCR, while the TCRdb copy is restricted to in-frame clones and leaves out a portion. The table has approximately 91,000 clones, 76% seen once. Sequencing used peripheral blood. The receptors shown here come from a man aged 70 or older with acute or convalescent COVID-19. Both conserved end residues are trimmed from each CDR3. A D gene is named only where the DNA matches it firmly.

d_call j_call v_call cdr3_aa
TRBD1 TRBJ1-3 TRBV9 ASSPYRDRLVPGNTIY
TRBD1 TRBJ1-5 TRBV15 ATSPSNRGHQPQH
. TRBJ1-1 TRBV19 ASSINGRLYTEAF
. TRBJ2-7 TRBV3-1/TRBV3-2 ASSQEGHLYEQY
TRBD1 TRBJ1-4 TRBV4-1 ASSQSGTGERKLF
. TRBJ1-1 TRBV30 AWSTIGVEAF
TRBD1 TRBJ2-4 TRBV5-1 ASSYGTAIAKNIQY
TRBD2 TRBJ2-1 TRBV11-2 ASSLVVAGGNEQF
. TRBJ1-3 TRBV25-1 ASSPAQASGNTIY
TRBD1 TRBJ1-1 TRBV30 AWSQGANTEAF
TRBD1 TRBJ2-7 TRBV7-2 ASSLDRARHEQY
TRBD1 TRBJ1-5 TRBV19 ASSFARGRGPQH